Following are 15 T cell receptor beta chains from one sample sequenced in a study of CD8+CD57+ T cells in acquired aplastic anemia. The template used for profiling TCR beta VDJ and CDR3 was genomic DNA. Using its own MiXCR run on the reads, TCRdb lists one record per CDR3 protein. The table includes 65,000 or so distinct CDR3 sequences, about 50% detected once. The sequencing sample was made of sorted CD4+, CD8+, or CD8+CD57+ T cells (not recorded which) from PBMCs. These receptor sequences come from a human donor in good health, serving as a control.

This clonotype was counted many times. The gene calls are TRBV20-1 and TRBJ2-3; 10 bases match TRBD2. V lost 3 bases, J lost 10 bases, and 10 bases stayed unmatched. CDR3 length: 14 amino acids. Germline V gives CDR1 DFQATT, CDR2 SNEGSKA (reference sequence). CDR3 protein: CSASSPSGSRAQYF. The CDR3 region has the DNA TGCAGTGCTAGTTCCCCTAGCGGGAGTCGGGCGCAGTATTTT.

This clonotype was observed a few times. The chain uses TRBV7-9 and TRBJ2-5, with D perhaps matching TRBD1 or TRBD2 (5 bases each). V lost 3 bases to trimming and J lost 5 bases, with 10 bases between them. Germline V gene lookup returns CDR1 SEHNR and CDR2 FQNEAQ (reference sequence). This CDR3 comprises 13 residues. The CDR3 region has the DNA TGTGCCAGCAGCTTCGGGACGGGTGAGACCCAGTACTTC. This encodes CASSFGTGETQYF. Based on the CDR3 plus reference TRBV7-9 and TRBJ2-5, the full variable domain is DTGVSQNPRHKITKRGQNVTFRCDPISEHNRLYWYRQTLGQGPEFLTYFQNEAQLEKSRLLSDRFSAERPKGSFSTLEIQRTEQGDSAMYLCASSFGTGETQYFGPGTRLLVL.

This clonotype is labeled medium-sized. The V call is TRBV2, the J call TRBJ1-1; TRBD1 matches at 7 bases. J gave up 1 base and V 4 bases, and 6 bases lay outside the gene matches. Germline V lookup: CDR1 SNHLY, CDR2 FYNNEI. This CDR3 is built from 15 residues. CDR3 in amino acids: CASSGSGQPNTEAFF. DNA of the CDR3: TGTGCCAGCAGTGGTTCGGGACAGCCGAACACTGAAGCTTTCTTT.

This clonotype was counted a single time. J is TRBJ1-2 and V is TRBV19, with a possible D match to TRBD1 (5 bases). Per germline, CDR1 LNHDA and CDR2 SQIVND (reference sequence). The CDR3 runs to 14 residues. V gave up 8 bases and J gave up 2 bases, with 15 bases separating them. CDR3 in DNA: TGTGCCAGTTCCCGAGGGGAGGTCAACTATGGCTACACCTTC. Residues: CASSRGEVNYGYTF.

This clonotype was counted a few times. The J gene is TRBJ2-7, the V gene TRBV19; 7 bases agree with TRBD1. The V segment lost 7 bases and the J segment 0 bases; nucleotides outside the gene matches: 6. The CDR3 length is 14 residues. CDR1 is LNHDA and CDR2 is SQIVND in the germline V gene (reference sequence). CDR3 in DNA: TGTGCCAGTACCGGGACAGCGAGCTCCTACGAGCAGTACTTC. This translates into CASTGTASSYEQYF.

The chain employs TRBV29-1 and TRBJ1-1; D is perhaps TRBD1 (6 bases). V lost 5 bases, J lost 6 bases, and 10 bases lay in between. This CDR3 spans 11 amino acids. Germline loops: CDR1 SQVTM, CDR2 ANQGSEA. CDR3 loop: CSVNRVAEAFF. CDR3 nucleotide sequence: TGCAGCGTTAACAGGGTCGCTGAAGCTTTCTTT.

A remark on this clonotype: A junction end diverges from the germline sequence, so it may reflect a read error. The CDR3 here is CAWGVFKGTSGGSTSTDTQYF. As DNA, the CDR3 is TGTGCCTGGGGTGTATTCAAGGGGACTAGCGGGGGCTCAACGAGCACAGATACGCAGTATTTT. The chain has TRBV30 and TRBJ2-3; 14 bases are shared with TRBD2. CDR1 and CDR2 from the germline V gene are GTSNPN and SVGIG (reference sequence). The CDR3 is 21 amino acids.

A word on this clonotype: An end of the junction does not agree with germline; a read error may underlie this. J is TRBJ2-3 and V is TRBV10-3; D gene unclear. Germline CDR1 reads ENHRY; CDR2 reads SYGVKD. This CDR3 has 13 amino acids. CDR3 in DNA: TGTGCCAGCAGTTACTCCGGGACAGATACGCAGTATTTT. It codes for CASSYSGTDTQYF.

This chain uses TRBV24-1 with TRBJ1-6, with D hard to call. V lost 3 bases to trimming and J lost 10 bases, with 9 bases between them. CDR1 is KGHDR, CDR2 SFDVKD, per germline. This CDR3 comprises 13 residues. In DNA form, the CDR3 reads TGTGCCACCAGTGATAGTCAGGAATCACCCCTCCACTTT. Protein product: CATSDSQESPLHF.

This clonotype was observed at least ten times. The chain combines TRBV6-5 with TRBJ2-7; possible D gene TRBD1, 6 bases. Germline V lookup: CDR1 MNHEY, CDR2 SVGAGI. This CDR3 contains 14 residues. Trimming cost V 4 bases and J 1 base, with 11 bases left between them. Here the CDR3 reads CASSLTGKSYEQYF. CDR3 bases: TGTGCCAGCAGTTTAACAGGGAAGTCCTACGAGCAGTACTTC.

Details on this clonotype: A much bigger clone sits one base away, suggesting this may be a read error. The V gene is TRBV28, the J gene TRBJ2-5; 11 positions match TRBD1. Germline V gives CDR1 MDHEN, CDR2 SYDVKM. The CDR3 is 15 amino acids. The J segment lost 2 bases and the V segment lost 3 bases, leaving 2 bases of the junction unmatched. This chain's CDR3 is CASSLGQGGQETQYF. The CDR3 DNA reads as TGTGCCAGCAGTTTGGGACAGGGGGGACAAGAGACCCAGTACTTC.

The chain links TRBV20-1 to TRBJ2-3; TRBD2 matches 15 bases. The V and J ends lost 3 bases and 1 base, in that order; junction bases with no gene match: 8. The CDR3 has 18 amino acids. The germline V gene encodes CDR1 DFQATT and CDR2 SNEGSKA (reference sequence). CDR3 coding DNA: TGCAGTGCTAGTTCTGGACTAGCGGGGGGGGCTGGCACAGATACGCAGTATTTT. Its translation is CSASSGLAGGAGTDTQYF.

V and J are TRBV19 and TRBJ2-1, with 9 bases lining up with TRBD2. Germline assignment: CDR1 LNHDA and CDR2 SQIVND (reference sequence). This CDR3 has 15 amino acids. Trimming at V came to 9 bases and at J to 0 bases, leaving 6 bases not matched to a gene. DNA of the CDR3: TGTGCCAGCAATAGCGGGGGCCGCTCCTACAATGAGCAGTTCTTC. Translation: CASNSGGRSYNEQFF. The full variable domain, in which reference TRBV19 and TRBJ2-1 provide the parts outside the CDR3, is DGGITQSPKYLFRKEGQNVTLSCEQNLNHDAMYWYRQDPGQGLRLIYYSQIVNDFQKGDIAEGYSVSREKKESFPLTVTSAQKNPTAFYLCASNSGGRSYNEQFFGPGTRLTVL.

The rearrangement joins TRBV24-1 to TRBJ2-7; 16 nucleotides agree with TRBD2. Trimming took 9 bases from V and 3 from J; bases not matched to a gene: 7. The CDR3 consists of 16 residues. Germline CDR1 KGHDR, CDR2 SFDVKD. The CDR3 nucleotides are TGTGCCACCGGGGGACTAGCGGGAGGGGAGAACTACGAGCAGTACTTC. Translated, it gives CATGGLAGGENYEQYF.

This clonotype was recorded once. The chain recombines TRBV7-2 with TRBJ2-5; D may be TRBD2 (6 bases). V gave up 5 bases and J gave up 1 base, with 14 bases separating them. This CDR3 has 15 amino acids. Germline CDR1 SGHTA, CDR2 FQGNSA. The CDR3 DNA sequence: TGTGCCAGCAGCCGGATCGGGAGTGGCCAAGAGACCCAGTACTTC. It encodes CASSRIGSGQETQYF.